Sequencing of this T cell receptor beta chain was carried out in a study of human T cells and chemical hapten exposure. Regarding the study as a whole: Healthy people's immune response may differ from that of the donors, who had alopecia. While controls formed fewer of them, expanded TCRs formed significantly more large CDR3 similarity clusters.

The library labeled individual cDNA molecules by adding unique molecular identifiers to them. TCRdb reanalysed the RACE reads using MiXCR and keeps one entry per CDR3 protein. The data show tens of thousands of distinct CDR3 sequences, 12% seen once. Time point denoted: pre-sensitization, week 0. Sample treatment: therapeutic diphenylcyclopropenone sensitization with weekly scalp DPC. Researchers extracted total RNA from unfractionated whole blood. Worth noting for this clonotype: Its antigen remains unknown.

The specimen was whole blood, collected in connection with sensitization to the hapten diphenylcyclopropenone (DPC). The receptor's source is a woman aged 40 to 50 with alopecia areata. Some clones in this sample may be carry-over from other donors' samples.

The CDR3 is CSVVWLAGGNEQYF. CDR3 coding DNA: TGCAGCGTTGTTTGGCTAGCGGGAGGGAACGAGCAGTACTTC. This chain joins TRBV29-1 and TRBJ2-7; 12 nucleotides line up with TRBD2. The germline V gene encodes CDR1 SQVTM and CDR2 ANQGSEA. CDR3 length: 14 amino acids. V shed 4 bases and J 5 bases; nucleotides not matched to a gene: 6.